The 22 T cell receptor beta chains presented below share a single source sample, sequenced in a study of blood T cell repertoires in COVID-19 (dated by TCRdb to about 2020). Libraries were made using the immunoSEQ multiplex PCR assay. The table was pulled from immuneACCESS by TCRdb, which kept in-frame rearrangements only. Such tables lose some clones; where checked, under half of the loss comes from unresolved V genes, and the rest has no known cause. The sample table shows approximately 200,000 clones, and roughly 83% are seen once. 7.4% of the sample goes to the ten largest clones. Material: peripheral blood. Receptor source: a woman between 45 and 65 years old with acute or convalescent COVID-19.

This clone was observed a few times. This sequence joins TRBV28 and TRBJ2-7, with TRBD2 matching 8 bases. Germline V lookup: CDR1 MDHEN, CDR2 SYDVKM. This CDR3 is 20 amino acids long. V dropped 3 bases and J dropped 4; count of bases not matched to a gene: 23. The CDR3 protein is CASSFPPAGDLGIPIYEQYF. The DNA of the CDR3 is TGTGCCAGCAGTTTTCCCCCAGCGGGGGATCTCGGGATTCCGATTTACGAGCAGTACTTC.

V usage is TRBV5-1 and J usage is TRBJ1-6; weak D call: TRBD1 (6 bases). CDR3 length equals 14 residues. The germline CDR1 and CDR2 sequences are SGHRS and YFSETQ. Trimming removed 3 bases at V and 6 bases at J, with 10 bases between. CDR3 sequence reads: CASSYDRTNSPLHF. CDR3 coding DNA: TGCGCCAGCAGCTACGACAGGACTAATTCACCCCTCCACTTT.

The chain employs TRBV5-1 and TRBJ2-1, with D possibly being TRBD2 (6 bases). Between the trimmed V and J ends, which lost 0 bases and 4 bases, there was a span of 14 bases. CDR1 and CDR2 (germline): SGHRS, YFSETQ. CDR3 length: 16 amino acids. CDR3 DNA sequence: TGCGCCAGCAGCTTGGTTCTGGGAGGACATTACAATGAGCAGTTCTTC. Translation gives CASSLVLGGHYNEQFF.

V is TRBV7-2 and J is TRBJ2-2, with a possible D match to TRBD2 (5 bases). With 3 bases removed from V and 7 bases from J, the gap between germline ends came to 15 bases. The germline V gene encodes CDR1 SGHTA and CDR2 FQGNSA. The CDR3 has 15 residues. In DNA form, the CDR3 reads TGTGCCAGCAGCTTTAGGACTGGCCGAATCGGGGAGCTGTTTTTT. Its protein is CASSFRTGRIGELFF.

CDR3 region: CASSNPDGLEAFF. The DNA for the CDR3 is TGTGCCAGCAGCAACCCGGACGGACTTGAAGCTTTCTTT. The rearrangement uses TRBV12-3 or TRBV12-4 and TRBJ1-1; D gene uncertain. V was cut by 6 bases and J by 7 bases, with 15 bases left in between. The CDR3 loop spans 13 amino acids.

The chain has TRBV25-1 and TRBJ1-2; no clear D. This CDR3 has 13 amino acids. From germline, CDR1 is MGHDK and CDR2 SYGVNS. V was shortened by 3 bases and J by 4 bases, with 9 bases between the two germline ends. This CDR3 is CASSEPAAYGYTF. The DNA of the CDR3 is TGTGCCAGCAGTGAGCCGGCGGCCTATGGCTACACCTTC.

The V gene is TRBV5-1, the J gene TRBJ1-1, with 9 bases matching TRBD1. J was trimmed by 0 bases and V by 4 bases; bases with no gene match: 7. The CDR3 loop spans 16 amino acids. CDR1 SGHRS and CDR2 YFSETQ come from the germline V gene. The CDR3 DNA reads TGCGCCAGCAGCCTGGGACAGGGAGTTATGAACACTGAAGCTTTCTTT. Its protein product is CASSLGQGVMNTEAFF.

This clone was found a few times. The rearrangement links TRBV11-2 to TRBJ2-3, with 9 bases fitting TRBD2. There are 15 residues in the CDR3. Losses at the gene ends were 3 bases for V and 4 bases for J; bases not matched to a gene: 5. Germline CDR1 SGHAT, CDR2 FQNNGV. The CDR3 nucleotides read TGTGCCAGCAGCTTTTACGCGGGGGGGGCAGATACGCAGTATTTT. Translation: CASSFYAGGADTQYF. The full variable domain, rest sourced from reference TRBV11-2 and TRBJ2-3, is EAGVAQSPRYKIIEKRQSVAFWCNPISGHATLYWYQQILGQGPKLLIQFQNNGVVDDSQLPKDRFSAERLKGVDSTLKIQPAKLEDSAVYLCASSFYAGGADTQYFGPGTRLTVL.

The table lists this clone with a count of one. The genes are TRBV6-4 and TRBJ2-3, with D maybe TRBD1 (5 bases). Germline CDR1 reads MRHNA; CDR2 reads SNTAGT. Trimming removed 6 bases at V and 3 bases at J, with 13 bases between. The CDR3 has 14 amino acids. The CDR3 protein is CASRVWAGTDTQYF. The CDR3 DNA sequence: TGTGCCAGCAGGGTATGGGCAGGGACAGATACGCAGTATTTT.

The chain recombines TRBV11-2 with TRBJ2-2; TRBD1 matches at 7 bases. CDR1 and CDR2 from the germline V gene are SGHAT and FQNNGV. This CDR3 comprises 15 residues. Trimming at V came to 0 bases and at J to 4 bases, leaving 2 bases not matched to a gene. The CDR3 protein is CASSLEGTATGELFF. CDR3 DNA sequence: TGTGCCAGCAGCTTAGAAGGGACAGCCACCGGGGAGCTGTTTTTT.

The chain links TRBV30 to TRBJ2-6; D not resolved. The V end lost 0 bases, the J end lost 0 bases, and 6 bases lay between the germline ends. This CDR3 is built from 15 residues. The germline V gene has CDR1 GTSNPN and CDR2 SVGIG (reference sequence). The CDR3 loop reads CAWSVHTSGANVLTF. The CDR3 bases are TGTGCCTGGAGTGTACACACCTCTGGGGCCAACGTCCTGACTTTC. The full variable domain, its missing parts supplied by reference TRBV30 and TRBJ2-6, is SQTIHQWPATLVQPVGSPLSLECTVEGTSNPNLYWYRQAAGRGLQLLFYSVGIGQISSEVPQNLSASRPQDRQFILSSKKLLLSDSGFYLCAWSVHTSGANVLTFGAGSRLTVL.

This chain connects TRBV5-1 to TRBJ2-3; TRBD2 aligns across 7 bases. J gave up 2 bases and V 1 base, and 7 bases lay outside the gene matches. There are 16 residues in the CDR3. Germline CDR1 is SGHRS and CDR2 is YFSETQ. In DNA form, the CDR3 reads TGCGCCAGCAGCTTGTCGGCTAGCGGCCCCACAGATACGCAGTATTTT. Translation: CASSLSASGPTDTQYF.

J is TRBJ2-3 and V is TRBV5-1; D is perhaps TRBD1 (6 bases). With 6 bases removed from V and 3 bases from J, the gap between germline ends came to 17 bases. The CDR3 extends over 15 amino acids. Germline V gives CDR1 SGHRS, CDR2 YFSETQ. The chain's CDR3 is CASNLNPTGTDTQYF. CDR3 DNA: TGCGCCAGCAACCTAAATCCCACAGGGACAGATACGCAGTATTTT.

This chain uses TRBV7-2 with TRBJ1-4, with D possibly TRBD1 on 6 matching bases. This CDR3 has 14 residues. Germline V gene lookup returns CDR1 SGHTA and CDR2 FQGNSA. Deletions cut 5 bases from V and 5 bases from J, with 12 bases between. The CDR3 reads CASSTGTRNEKLFF. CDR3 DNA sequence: TGTGCCAGCAGCACCGGGACACGGAATGAAAAACTGTTTTTT.

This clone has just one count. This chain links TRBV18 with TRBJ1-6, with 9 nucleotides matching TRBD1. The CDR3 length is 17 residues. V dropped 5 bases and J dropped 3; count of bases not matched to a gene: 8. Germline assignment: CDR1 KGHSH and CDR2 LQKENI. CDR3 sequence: CASSASGTGLYNSPLHF. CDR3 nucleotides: TGTGCCAGCTCAGCCTCCGGGACAGGGCTCTATAATTCACCCCTCCACTTT.

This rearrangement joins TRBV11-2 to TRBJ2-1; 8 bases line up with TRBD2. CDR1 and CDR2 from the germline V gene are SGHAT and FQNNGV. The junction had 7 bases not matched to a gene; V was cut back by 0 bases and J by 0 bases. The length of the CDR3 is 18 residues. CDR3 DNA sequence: TGTGCCAGCAGCTTAGATGCCCGGACTAGCAGCTCCTACAATGAGCAGTTCTTC. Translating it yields CASSLDARTSSSYNEQFF.

CDR3 protein: CASSPSANTGELFF. As DNA, the CDR3 is TGTGCCAGTAGCCCTTCGGCGAACACCGGGGAGCTGTTTTTT. The rearrangement uses TRBV19 and TRBJ2-2; D is ambiguous. The germline CDR1 and CDR2 sequences are LNHDA and SQIVND (reference sequence). The CDR3 covers 14 residues. Trimming shortened V by 6 bases and J by 0 bases, and 8 bases separated the two germline ends.

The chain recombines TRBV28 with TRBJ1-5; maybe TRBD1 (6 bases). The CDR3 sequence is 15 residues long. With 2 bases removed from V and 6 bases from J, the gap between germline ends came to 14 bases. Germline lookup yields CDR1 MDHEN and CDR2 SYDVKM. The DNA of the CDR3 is TGTGCCAGCAGTTTAAACAGGGCGTGGGGTCAGCCCCAGCATTTT. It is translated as CASSLNRAWGQPQHF.

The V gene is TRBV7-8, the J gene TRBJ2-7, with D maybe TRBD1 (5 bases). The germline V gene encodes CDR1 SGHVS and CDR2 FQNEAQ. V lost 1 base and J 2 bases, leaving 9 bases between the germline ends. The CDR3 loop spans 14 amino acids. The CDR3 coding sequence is TGTGCCAGCAGCTTAGAGTCAGGGACCTACGAGCAGTACTTC. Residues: CASSLESGTYEQYF.

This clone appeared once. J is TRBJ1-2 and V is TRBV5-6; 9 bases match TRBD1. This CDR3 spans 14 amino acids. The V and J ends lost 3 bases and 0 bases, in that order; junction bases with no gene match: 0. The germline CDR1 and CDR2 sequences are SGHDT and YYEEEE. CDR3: CASSWDRANYGYTF. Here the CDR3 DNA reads TGTGCCAGCAGCTGGGACAGGGCTAACTATGGCTACACCTTC.

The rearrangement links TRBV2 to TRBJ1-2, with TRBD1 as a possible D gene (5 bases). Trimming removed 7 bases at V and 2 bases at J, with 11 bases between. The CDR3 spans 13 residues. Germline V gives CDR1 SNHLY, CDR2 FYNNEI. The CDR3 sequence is CASNAGRNYGYTF. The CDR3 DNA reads TGTGCCAGCAACGCGGGACGGAACTATGGCTACACCTTC.

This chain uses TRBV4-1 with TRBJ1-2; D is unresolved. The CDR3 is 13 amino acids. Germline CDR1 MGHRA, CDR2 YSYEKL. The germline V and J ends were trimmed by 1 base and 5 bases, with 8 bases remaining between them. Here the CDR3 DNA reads TGCGCCAGCAGCCAAGGGGCCCCGTATGGCTACACCTTC. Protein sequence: CASSQGAPYGYTF.